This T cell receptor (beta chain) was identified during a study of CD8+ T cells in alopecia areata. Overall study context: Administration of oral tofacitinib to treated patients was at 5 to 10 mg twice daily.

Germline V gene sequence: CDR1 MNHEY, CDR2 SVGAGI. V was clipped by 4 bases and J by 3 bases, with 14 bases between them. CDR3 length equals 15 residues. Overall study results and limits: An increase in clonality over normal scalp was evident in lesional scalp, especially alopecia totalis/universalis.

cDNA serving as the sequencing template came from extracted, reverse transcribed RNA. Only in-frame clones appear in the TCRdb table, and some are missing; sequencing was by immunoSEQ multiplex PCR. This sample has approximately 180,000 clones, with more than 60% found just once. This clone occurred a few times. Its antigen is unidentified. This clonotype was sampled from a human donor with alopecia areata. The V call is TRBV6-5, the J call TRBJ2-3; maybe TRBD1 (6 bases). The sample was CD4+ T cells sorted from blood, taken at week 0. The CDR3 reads CASSLQGARTDTQYF. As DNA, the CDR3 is TGTGCCAGCAGTTTACAGGGTGCCCGGACAGATACGCAGTATTTT.